Shown below are 20 T cell receptor beta chains from a single sample sequenced in a study of beta chain features in type 1 diabetes. Notes on the study in general: All four CD4+ subsets of Type 1 diabetes patients contained TCRB CDR3s that were moderately but significantly shorter.

No antigen has been identified for these receptors. Reverse transcribing all isolated RNA meant expressed TCRB transcripts were sequenced. Profiling relied on immunoSEQ multiplex PCR, and the TCRdb table lists in-frame clones only, not all of them. The sample has approximately 270,000 clones, approximately 15% seen once. Sequencing used naive CD4+ T cells from blood. The receptors come from a man under 40 with type 1 diabetes.

V is TRBV9 and J is TRBJ2-7; D is possibly TRBD2 (6 bases). The germline V gene has CDR1 SGDLS and CDR2 YYNGEE. There are 14 residues in the CDR3. The V and J ends lost 3 bases and 6 bases respectively, with 16 bases between them. In DNA, the CDR3 is TGTGCCAGCAGCGCCCACGGAGGAGGGCTCGAGCAGTACTTC. Its translation: CASSAHGGGLEQYF.

V usage is TRBV7-9 and J usage is TRBJ2-2; 8 nucleotides line up with TRBD2. The germline CDR1 and CDR2 sequences are SEHNR and FQNEAQ (reference sequence). The ends lost 3 bases at V and 5 bases at J; junction bases unmatched: 5. There are 15 residues in the CDR3. CDR3 nucleotides: TGTGCCAGCAGCTTTGGACTAGCACAAACCGGGGAGCTGTTTTTT. This translates into CASSFGLAQTGELFF.

This clone has more than one count but fewer than ten. The V and J genes are TRBV5-6 and TRBJ1-5; TRBD1 might be the D (6 bases). This CDR3 contains 15 residues. In germline, CDR1 is SGHDT, CDR2 YYEEEE. Trimming stripped 0 bases from V and 3 bases from J, with 10 bases between. The CDR3 reads CASSLAQGTNQPQHF. In nucleotides, the CDR3 is TGTGCCAGCAGCTTGGCCCAGGGGACCAATCAGCCCCAGCATTTT. Looking up the rest from reference TRBV5-6 and TRBJ1-5 gives the full variable domain: DAGVTQSPTHLIKTRGQQVTLRCSPKSGHDTVSWYQQALGQGPQFIFQYYEEEERQRGNFPDRFSGHQFPNYSSELNVNALLLGDSALYLCASSLAQGTNQPQHFGDGTRLSIL.

The rearrangement joins TRBV9 to TRBJ2-1; D might be TRBD1 (5 bases). V was trimmed by 0 bases and J by 3 bases, leaving 7 bases between them. The CDR3 length is 14 residues. The germline V gene encodes CDR1 SGDLS and CDR2 YYNGEE. The CDR3: CASSVGRVYNEQFF. Written as DNA, the CDR3 is TGTGCCAGCAGCGTAGGCAGGGTCTACAATGAGCAGTTCTTC.

The chain joins TRBV2 to TRBJ1-4; D is unresolved. Germline CDR1 and CDR2: SNHLY and FYNNEI. Trimming shortened V by 4 bases and J by 8 bases, and 8 bases separated the two germline ends. The CDR3 is 12 amino acids. CDR3 amino acids: CASSGGREKLFF. The CDR3 bases are TGTGCCAGCAGTGGCGGGAGGGAAAAACTGTTTTTT.

This clone was counted once. V is TRBV6-5 and J is TRBJ2-2; the D is unclear. V was cut by 6 bases and J by 6 bases, with 5 bases left in between. Per the germline V gene, CDR1 is MNHEY and CDR2 is SVGAGI. The CDR3 covers 11 residues. The CDR3 DNA sequence: TGTGCCAGCAGGAGTCCCGGGGAGCTGTTTTTT. Its translation: CASRSPGELFF.

This clone turned up a few times. CDR3 amino acids: CASSLVYGSNQPQHF. Here the CDR3 DNA reads TGTGCCAGCAGCTTAGTCTACGGTAGCAATCAGCCCCAGCATTTT. The chain uses TRBV7-2 and TRBJ1-5; D gene ambiguous. Trimming shortened V by 1 base and J by 0 bases, and 7 bases separated the two germline ends. The length of the CDR3 is 15 residues. Per the germline V gene, CDR1 is SGHTA and CDR2 is FQGNSA.

This clone was observed a handful of times. The genes are TRBV2 and TRBJ2-5; 7 bases are shared with TRBD2. CDR1 and CDR2 from the germline V gene are SNHLY and FYNNEI. This CDR3 spans 15 amino acids. V trimming: 8 bases; J trimming: 2 bases; junction bases outside the gene matches: 11. The CDR3: CASLRGLAEQETQYF. DNA of the CDR3: TGTGCCAGCTTGAGGGGCCTAGCGGAACAAGAGACCCAGTACTTC.

J is TRBJ2-1 and V is TRBV28; D remains unclear. The CDR3 extends over 15 amino acids. Trimming cost V 5 bases and J 1 base, with 12 bases left between them. In germline, CDR1 is MDHEN, CDR2 SYDVKM. CDR3 sequence: CASSGPRMSYNEQFF. In DNA, the CDR3 is TGTGCCAGCAGTGGCCCAAGAATGTCCTACAATGAGCAGTTCTTC.

The chain couples TRBV11-2 to TRBJ1-5, with 9 bases fitting TRBD1. V trimming: 4 bases; J trimming: 8 bases; junction bases outside the gene matches: 6. Germline assignment: CDR1 SGHAT and CDR2 FQNNGV. This CDR3 comprises 14 residues. The CDR3 spells CASSSGTGFKPQHF. The CDR3 coding sequence is TGTGCCAGCAGCTCCGGGACAGGGTTCAAGCCCCAGCATTTT. Drawing the rest from reference TRBV11-2 and TRBJ1-5, the complete variable domain is EAGVAQSPRYKIIEKRQSVAFWCNPISGHATLYWYQQILGQGPKLLIQFQNNGVVDDSQLPKDRFSAERLKGVDSTLKIQPAKLEDSAVYLCASSSGTGFKPQHFGDGTRLSIL.

The chain links TRBV28 to TRBJ2-7, with D maybe TRBD2 (6 bases). This CDR3 contains 13 residues. Germline CDR1 and CDR2: MDHEN and SYDVKM. The V and J ends lost 4 bases and 3 bases respectively, with 10 bases between them. The CDR3 DNA reads TGTGCCAGCAGTTCCGGGGGAGGCTACGAGCAGTACTTC. It translates to CASSSGGGYEQYF.

This clone showed up just a few times. The chain joins TRBV25-1 to TRBJ2-6; D is undetermined. The CDR3 spans 13 residues. Trimming removed 4 bases at V and 4 bases at J, with 5 bases between. Germline V gene sequence: CDR1 MGHDK, CDR2 SYGVNS. The CDR3 DNA sequence: TGTGCCAGCAGTGTAACAGGGGCCAACGTCCTGACTTTC. This translates into CASSVTGANVLTF. Looking up the rest from reference TRBV25-1 and TRBJ2-6 gives the full variable domain: EADIYQTPRYLVIGTGKKITLECSQTMGHDKMYWYQQDPGMELHLIHYSYGVNSTEKGDLSSESTVSRIRTEHFPLTLESARPSHTSQYLCASSVTGANVLTFGAGSRLTVL.

V and J are TRBV4-2 and TRBJ2-3, with 14 nucleotides matching TRBD2. This CDR3 comprises 18 residues. Per the germline V gene, CDR1 is LGHNA and CDR2 is YNFKEQ. With V trimmed by 1 base and J by 7 bases, 10 bases remained unmatched. DNA for the CDR3: TGTGCCAGCAGCCAAGGGCTTGGGACTAGCGGGAGCCCCTATACGCAGTATTTT. Protein sequence: CASSQGLGTSGSPYTQYF.

The gene calls are TRBV2 and TRBJ1-1; D unclear. Trimming removed 6 bases at V and 5 bases at J, with 10 bases between. CDR3 length: 12 amino acids. Germline V gene data show CDR1 as SNHLY and CDR2 as FYNNEI. CDR3 DNA sequence: TGTGCCAGCAGACCTACAGAGACTGAAGCTTTCTTT. It is translated as CASRPTETEAFF.

The chain uses TRBV9 and TRBJ1-1; 7 bases map to TRBD1. The germline gives CDR1 SGDLS, CDR2 YYNGEE. V lost 3 bases, J lost 1 base, and 3 bases stayed unmatched. The CDR3 consists of 14 residues. CDR3 sequence (DNA): TGTGCCAGCAGCGCCAGGGGGAAGAACACTGAAGCTTTCTTT. It yields the protein CASSARGKNTEAFF. Filled out from reference TRBV9 and TRBJ1-1, the complete variable domain reads DSGVTQTPKHLITATGQRVTLRCSPRSGDLSVYWYQQSLDQGLQFLIQYYNGEERAKGNILERFSAQQFPDLHSELNLSSLELGDSALYFCASSARGKNTEAFFGQGTRLTVV.

The CDR3 region has the DNA TGTGCCAGTAGTGCGCATTACCGGGACAACAGCAATCAGCCCCAGCATTTT. It codes for CASSAHYRDNSNQPQHF. V is TRBV19 and J is TRBJ1-5; D is possibly TRBD1 (6 bases). V gave up 5 bases and J gave up 1 base, with 18 bases separating them. Germline V gene lookup returns CDR1 LNHDA and CDR2 SQIVND (reference sequence). The CDR3 has 17 amino acids.

The chain is built from TRBV19 and TRBJ1-1; D ambiguous. Germline V lookup: CDR1 LNHDA, CDR2 SQIVND (reference sequence). The length of the CDR3 is 17 residues. With 5 bases removed from V and 6 bases from J, the gap between germline ends came to 25 bases. The CDR3 bases are TGTGCCAGTAGTTCCCGATTCGGGAGGCAGCGGAGGGCTGAAGCTTTCTTT. Its protein product is CASSSRFGRQRRAEAFF.

A few counts support this clone. The chain is built from TRBV29-1 and TRBJ2-4, with D maybe TRBD2 (7 bases). V lost 6 bases, J lost 0 bases, and 15 bases lay in between. Looked up from germline, CDR1 is SQVTM and CDR2 is ANQGSEA. The CDR3 covers 15 residues. The CDR3 here is CSVEGGTLAKNIQYF. CDR3 nucleotides: TGCAGCGTGGAGGGGGGGACTCTAGCCAAAAACATTCAGTACTTC.

The rearrangement joins TRBV5-1 to TRBJ1-1; D not resolved. The CDR3 is made up of 13 amino acids. Germline CDR1 SGHRS, CDR2 YFSETQ. Trimming took 1 base from V and 1 from J, leaving 5 bases between them. CDR3 protein: CASSLTANTEAFF. The CDR3 region has the DNA TGCGCCAGCAGCTTGACAGCGAACACTGAAGCTTTCTTT. The entire variable domain, with the rest obtained from reference TRBV5-1 and TRBJ1-1, is as follows: KAGVTQTPRYLIKTRGQQVTLSCSPISGHRSVSWYQQTPGQGLQFLFEYFSETQRNKGNFPGRFSGRQFSNSRSEMNVSTLELGDSALYLCASSLTANTEAFFGQGTRLTVV.

This chain connects TRBV5-1 to TRBJ1-1; 9 nucleotides agree with TRBD1. There are 14 residues in the CDR3. From germline, CDR1 is SGHRS and CDR2 YFSETQ. J lost 1 base, V lost 8 bases, and 6 bases had no gene match. For the CDR3, the DNA is TGCGCCAGTGAGCAGGGACAGGGGAACACTGAAGCTTTCTTT. It translates to CASEQGQGNTEAFF. Looking up the rest from reference TRBV5-1 and TRBJ1-1 gives the full variable domain: KAGVTQTPRYLIKTRGQQVTLSCSPISGHRSVSWYQQTPGQGLQFLFEYFSETQRNKGNFPGRFSGRQFSNSRSEMNVSTLELGDSALYLCASEQGQGNTEAFFGQGTRLTVV.